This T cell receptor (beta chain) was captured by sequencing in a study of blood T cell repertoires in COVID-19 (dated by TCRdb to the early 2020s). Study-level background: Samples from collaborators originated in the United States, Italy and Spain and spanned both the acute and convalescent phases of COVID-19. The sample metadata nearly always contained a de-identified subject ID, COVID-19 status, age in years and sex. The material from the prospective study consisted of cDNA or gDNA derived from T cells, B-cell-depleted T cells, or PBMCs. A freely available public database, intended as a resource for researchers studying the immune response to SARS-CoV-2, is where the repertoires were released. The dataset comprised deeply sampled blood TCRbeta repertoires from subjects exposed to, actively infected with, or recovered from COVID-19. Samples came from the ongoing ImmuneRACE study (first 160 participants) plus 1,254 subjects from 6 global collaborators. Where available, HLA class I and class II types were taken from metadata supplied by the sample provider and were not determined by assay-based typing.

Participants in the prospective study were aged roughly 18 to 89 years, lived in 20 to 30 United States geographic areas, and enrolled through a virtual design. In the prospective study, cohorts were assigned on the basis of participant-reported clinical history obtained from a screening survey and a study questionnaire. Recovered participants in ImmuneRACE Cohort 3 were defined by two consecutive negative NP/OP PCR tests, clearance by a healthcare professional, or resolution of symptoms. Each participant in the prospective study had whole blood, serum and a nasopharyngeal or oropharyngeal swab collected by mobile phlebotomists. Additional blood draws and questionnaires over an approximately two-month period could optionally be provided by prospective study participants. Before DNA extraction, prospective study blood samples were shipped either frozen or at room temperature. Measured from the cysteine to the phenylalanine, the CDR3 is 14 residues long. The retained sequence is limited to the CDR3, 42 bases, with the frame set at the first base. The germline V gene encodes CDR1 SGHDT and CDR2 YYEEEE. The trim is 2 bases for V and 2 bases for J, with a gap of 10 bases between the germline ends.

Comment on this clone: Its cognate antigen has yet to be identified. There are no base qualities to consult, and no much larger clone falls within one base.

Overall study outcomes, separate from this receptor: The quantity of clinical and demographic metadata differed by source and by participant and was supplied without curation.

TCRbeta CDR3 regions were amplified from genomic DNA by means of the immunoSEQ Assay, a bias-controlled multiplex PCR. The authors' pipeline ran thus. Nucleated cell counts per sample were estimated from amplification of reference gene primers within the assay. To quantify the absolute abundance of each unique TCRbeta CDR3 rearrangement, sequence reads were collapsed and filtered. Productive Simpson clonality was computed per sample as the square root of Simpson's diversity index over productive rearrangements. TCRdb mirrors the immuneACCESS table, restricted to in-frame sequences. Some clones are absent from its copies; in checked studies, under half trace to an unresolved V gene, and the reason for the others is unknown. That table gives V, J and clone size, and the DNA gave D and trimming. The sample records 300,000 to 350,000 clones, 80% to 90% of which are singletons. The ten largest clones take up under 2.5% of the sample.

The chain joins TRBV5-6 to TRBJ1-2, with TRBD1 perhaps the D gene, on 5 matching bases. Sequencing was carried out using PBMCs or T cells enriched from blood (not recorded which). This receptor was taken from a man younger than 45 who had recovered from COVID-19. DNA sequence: TGTGCCAGCAGCTTCGGCCCAGGGAACTATGGCTACACCTTC. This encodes CASSFGPGNYGYTF.